This record concerns one TCR beta chain sequence. This entry is derived from a study of OX40 agonist ivuxolimab in advanced cancers. Study information: An agonistic anti-OX40 (CD134) antibody, ivuxolimab, was used to treat the patients.

The CDR3 totals 15 residues. J gave up 6 bases and V 1 base, and 2 bases lay outside the gene matches. CDR1 is SGHDT, CDR2 YYEEEE, per germline. TCRdb keeps only in-frame clones here, not all; method: immunoSEQ multiplex PCR. The sample holds roughly 89,000 clones, around 90% seen once. The clonotype originates from an adult with an advanced solid tumor such as melanoma, head and neck, liver or kidney cancer. The genes are TRBV5-6 and TRBJ2-4, with 12 bases identical to TRBD2. The sample consisted of CD4+ or CD8+ T cells sorted from blood, taken in a trial of the OX40 agonist ivuxolimab. The CDR3 sequence: CASSLRLAGVNIQYF. CDR3 nucleotides: TGTGCCAGCAGCTTGCGACTAGCGGGGGTAAACATTCAGTACTTC.